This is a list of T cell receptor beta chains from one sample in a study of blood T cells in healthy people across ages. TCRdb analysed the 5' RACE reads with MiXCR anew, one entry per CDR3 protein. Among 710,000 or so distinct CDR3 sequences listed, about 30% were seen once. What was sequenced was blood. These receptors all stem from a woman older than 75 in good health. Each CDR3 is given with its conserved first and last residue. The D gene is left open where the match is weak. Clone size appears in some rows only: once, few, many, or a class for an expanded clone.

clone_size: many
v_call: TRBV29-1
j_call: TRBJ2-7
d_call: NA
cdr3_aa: CSAGTGSYEQYF
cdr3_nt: TGCAGCGCCGGGACGGGCTCCTACGAGCAGTACTTC

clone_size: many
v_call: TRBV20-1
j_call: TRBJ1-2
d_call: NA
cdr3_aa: CSAREGTKIGYGYTF
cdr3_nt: TGCAGTGCTAGAGAGGGGACAAAAATCGGCTATGGCTACACCTTC

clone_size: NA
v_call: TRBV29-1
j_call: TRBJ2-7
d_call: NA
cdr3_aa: CSVEVKYEQYF
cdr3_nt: TGCAGCGTTGAGGTCAAGTACGAGCAGTACTTC

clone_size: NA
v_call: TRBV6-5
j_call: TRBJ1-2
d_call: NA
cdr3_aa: CASSSGPALNYGYTF
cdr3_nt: TGTGCCAGCAGCTCAGGGCCGGCCCTAAACTATGGCTACACCTTC

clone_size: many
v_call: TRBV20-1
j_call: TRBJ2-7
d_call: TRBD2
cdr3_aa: CSARVAGGAYEQYF
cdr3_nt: TGCAGTGCTAGAGTTGCTGGGGGGGCCTACGAGCAGTACTTC

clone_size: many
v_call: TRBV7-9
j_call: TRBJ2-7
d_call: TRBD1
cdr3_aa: CASSLGAGTGINEQYF
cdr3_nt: TGTGCCAGCAGCTTAGGGGCCGGGACAGGGATCAACGAGCAGTACTTC

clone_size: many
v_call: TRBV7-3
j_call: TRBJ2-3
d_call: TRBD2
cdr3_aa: CASSRTSGGRDTQYF
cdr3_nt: TGTGCCAGCAGCCGGACTAGCGGGGGGAGAGATACGCAGTATTTT

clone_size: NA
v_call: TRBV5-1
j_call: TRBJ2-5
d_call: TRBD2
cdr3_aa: CASSLVLAGVQETQYF
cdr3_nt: TGCGCCAGCAGCCTGGTGTTAGCGGGGGTGCAAGAGACCCAGTACTTC

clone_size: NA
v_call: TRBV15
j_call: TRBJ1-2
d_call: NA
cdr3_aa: CATSRDVGVYGYTF
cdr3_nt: TGTGCCACCAGCAGAGATGTCGGGGTCTATGGCTACACCTTC

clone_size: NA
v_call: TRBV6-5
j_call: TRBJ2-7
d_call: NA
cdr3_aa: CASSPAGNGQYF
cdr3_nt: TGTGCCAGCAGCCCCGCAGGGAACGGGCAGTACTTC

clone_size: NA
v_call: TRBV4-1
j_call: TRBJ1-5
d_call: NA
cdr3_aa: CASSHPGLSSQPQHF
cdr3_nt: TGCGCCAGCAGCCATCCCGGGCTCAGCAGTCAGCCCCAGCATTTT

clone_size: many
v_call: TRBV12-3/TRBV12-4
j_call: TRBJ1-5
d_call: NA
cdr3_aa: CASTIGRERPQHF
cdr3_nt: TGTGCCAGCACCATTGGAAGGGAACGGCCCCAGCATTTT

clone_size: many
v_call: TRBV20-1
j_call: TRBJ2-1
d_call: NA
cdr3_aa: CSARDPGKGRVGNEQFF
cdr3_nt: TGCAGTGCTAGAGACCCGGGGAAGGGGCGAGTAGGTAATGAGCAGTTCTTC

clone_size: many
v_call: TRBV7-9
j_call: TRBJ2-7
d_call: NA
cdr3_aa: CASSQRVQGEQYF
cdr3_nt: TGTGCCAGCAGCCAAAGGGTTCAAGGCGAGCAGTACTTC

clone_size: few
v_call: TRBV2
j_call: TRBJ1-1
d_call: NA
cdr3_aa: CASRRRWNTEAFF
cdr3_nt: TGTGCCAGCAGAAGACGGTGGAACACTGAAGCTTTCTTT

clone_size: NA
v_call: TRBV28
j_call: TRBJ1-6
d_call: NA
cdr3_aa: CASSYRTLSLNSPLHF
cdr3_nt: TGTGCCAGCAGTTACAGGACACTCAGTCTTAATTCACCCCTCCACTTT

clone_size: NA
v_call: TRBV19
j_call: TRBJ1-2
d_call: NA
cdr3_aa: CASSGDAVNGYTF
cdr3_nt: TGTGCCAGTAGTGGGGACGCGGTAAACGGCTACACCTTC

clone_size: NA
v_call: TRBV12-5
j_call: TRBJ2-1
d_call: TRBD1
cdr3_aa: CASGRGQGSSYNEQFF
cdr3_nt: TGTGCTAGTGGTCGAGGACAGGGGAGCTCCTACAATGAGCAGTTCTTC

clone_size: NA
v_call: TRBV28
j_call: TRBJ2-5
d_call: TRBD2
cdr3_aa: CASATREAGEETQYF
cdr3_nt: TGTGCCAGCGCTACCAGGGAGGCGGGGGAAGAGACCCAGTACTTC

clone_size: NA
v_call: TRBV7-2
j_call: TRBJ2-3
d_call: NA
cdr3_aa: CASSLGDSMTDTQYF
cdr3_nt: TGTGCCAGCAGCTTGGGCGACAGCATGACAGATACGCAGTATTTT

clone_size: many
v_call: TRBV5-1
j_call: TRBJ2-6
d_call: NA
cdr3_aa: CASSLVTGISGANVLTF
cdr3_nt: TGCGCCAGCAGCTTAGTTACAGGGATCTCTGGGGCCAACGTCCTGACTTTC

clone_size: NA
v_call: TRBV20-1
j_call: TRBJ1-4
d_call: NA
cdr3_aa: CSANEEVERLFF
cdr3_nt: TGCAGTGCTAACGAGGAGGTTGAAAGGCTGTTTTTT

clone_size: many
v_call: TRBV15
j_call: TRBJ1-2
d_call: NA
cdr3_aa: CATSSRNRAGYTF
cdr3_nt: TGTGCCACCAGCTCCCGGAACAGGGCTGGCTACACCTTC

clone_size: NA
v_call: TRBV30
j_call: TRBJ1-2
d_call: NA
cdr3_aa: CARSQTRTTNYGYTF
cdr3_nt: TGTGCCCGGAGCCAAACGCGGACGACCAACTATGGCTACACCTTC

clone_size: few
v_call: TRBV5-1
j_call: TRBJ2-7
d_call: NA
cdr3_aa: CASSLEWSSYEQYF
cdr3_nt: TGCGCCAGCAGCTTGGAATGGAGCTCCTACGAGCAGTACTTC

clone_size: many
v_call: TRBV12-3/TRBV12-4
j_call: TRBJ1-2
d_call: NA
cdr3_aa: CASSFGRGSYTF
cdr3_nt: TGTGCCAGCAGTTTTGGCAGGGGAAGCTACACCTTC

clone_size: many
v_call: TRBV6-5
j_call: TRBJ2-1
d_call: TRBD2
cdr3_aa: CASSYSGGDQYNEQFF
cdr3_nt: TGTGCCAGCAGTTACTCGGGGGGGGACCAATACAATGAGCAGTTCTTC

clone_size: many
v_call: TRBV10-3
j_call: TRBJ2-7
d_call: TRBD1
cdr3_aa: CAISPDRGQSEQYF
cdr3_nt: TGTGCCATCAGTCCGGACAGGGGGCAAAGCGAGCAGTACTTC